The rows below give T cell receptor beta chains drawn from one sample of a study of blood T cell repertoires in COVID-19. Clones were read by immunoSEQ multiplex PCR, and TCRdb kept only the in-frame ones, dropping some. The table records tens of thousands of clones, 75% to 95% of them present only once. Sequencing input: peripheral blood. The source of these receptors is a human donor with active COVID-19. The donor label of this sample is uncertain. The CDR3 runs from the conserved cysteine through the conserved F or W. The D gene is left open where the match is weak. A row's size may be missing; if present it is once, few, many or a size class.

j_gene,abundance,v_gene,d_gene,CDR3aa,CDR3nt
TRBJ2-1,few,TRBV10-1,-,CASQRDSSYNEQFF,TGCGCCAGCCAGAGGGACTCCTCCTACAATGAGCAGTTCTTC
TRBJ2-3,-,TRBV13,TRBD2,CASSPPGGGSINTQYF,TGTGCCAGCAGCCCTCCCGGTGGCGGGAGTATTAATACGCAGTATTTT
TRBJ1-1,-,TRBV7-9,-,CASSSGTEAFF,TGTGCCAGCAGCTCAGGCACTGAAGCTTTCTTT
TRBJ2-2,-,TRBV6-5,TRBD2,CASSRMAGGIGELFF,TGTGCCAGCTCCCGAATGGCGGGAGGGATCGGGGAGCTGTTTTTT
TRBJ2-3,-,TRBV5-1,TRBD2,CASGWREAGTDTQYF,TGCGCCAGCGGATGGCGGGAGGCCGGCACAGATACGCAGTATTTT
TRBJ2-6,-,TRBV4-3,TRBD1,CASSQDTGELSGANVLTF,TGCGCCAGCAGCCAAGATACAGGGGAGCTCTCTGGGGCCAACGTCCTGACTTTC
TRBJ1-1,-,TRBV27,-,CASRWGDGNTEAFF,TGTGCCAGCAGGTGGGGGGATGGAAACACTGAAGCTTTCTTT
TRBJ2-1,-,TRBV5-1,TRBD2,CASSPRGGLAGAAEQFF,TGCGCCAGCAGCCCCCGGGGGGGGCTAGCGGGAGCGGCTGAGCAGTTCTTC
TRBJ1-2,-,TRBV7-9,-,CASSLGQHNYGYTF,TGTGCCAGCAGCTTGGGGCAGCATAACTATGGCTACACCTTC
TRBJ1-5,few,TRBV16,TRBD1,CASRGGSNQPQHF,TGTGCCAGCAGAGGGGGCAGCAATCAGCCCCAGCATTTT
TRBJ2-1,-,TRBV6-5,-,CASSRGNEQFF,TGTGCCAGCAGTAGGGGTAATGAGCAGTTCTTC
TRBJ2-7,-,TRBV5-6,-,CASSLARKGYEQYF,TGTGCCAGCAGCTTGGCCAGGAAAGGCTACGAGCAGTACTTC
TRBJ1-1,-,TRBV4-2,-,CASSQSMGRNTEAFF,TGTGCCAGCAGCCAATCCATGGGCCGAAACACTGAAGCTTTCTTT
TRBJ2-5,-,TRBV5-6,-,CASSLGLGETQYF,TGTGCCAGCAGCTTGGGCCTAGGTGAGACCCAGTACTTC
TRBJ2-7,few,TRBV7-3,-,CASSPSGVIFYEQYF,TGTGCCAGCAGCCCCTCCGGTGTCATTTTCTACGAGCAGTACTTC
TRBJ1-1,-,TRBV5-1,-,CASRVRDTEAFF,TGCGCCAGCAGGGTGAGGGACACTGAAGCTTTCTTT
TRBJ2-3,-,TRBV5-1,TRBD1,CASSRPPKDRGTDTQYF,TGCGCCAGCAGCCGCCCCCCAAAGGACAGGGGTACAGATACGCAGTATTTT
TRBJ2-5,-,TRBV7-2,TRBD1,CASSGAGTGGGETQYF,TGTGCCAGCAGCGGCGCCGGGACAGGAGGAGGGGAGACCCAGTACTTC
TRBJ1-6,once,TRBV7-9,-,CASSLGDTRNYNSPLHF,TGTGCCAGCAGCCTTGGGGACACCCGGAACTATAATTCACCCCTCCACTTT
TRBJ2-7,-,TRBV18,TRBD1,CASSAGTGFYEQYF,TGTGCCAGCTCTGCCGGGACAGGGTTCTACGAGCAGTACTTC
TRBJ1-2,-,TRBV2,-,CASSEQGTNGYTF,TGTGCCAGCAGTGAACAGGGCACCAATGGCTACACCTTC
TRBJ2-4,-,TRBV6-5,-,CASSSQGVGAGGIQYF,TGTGCCAGCAGTTCCCAGGGTGTGGGCGCCGGGGGCATTCAGTACTTC
TRBJ1-5,-,TRBV19,TRBD1,CASSIGRGVFSNQPQHF,TGTGCCAGTAGTATAGGCAGGGGGGTGTTTAGCAATCAGCCCCAGCATTTT
TRBJ2-3,-,TRBV7-2,TRBD2,CASSPTPGLSYPQYF,TGTGCCAGCAGCCCTACTCCGGGACTAAGCTACCCCCAGTATTTT
TRBJ2-3,-,TRBV5-8,-,CASTMNGDTDTQYF,TGTGCCAGCACTATGAACGGGGACACAGATACGCAGTATTTT